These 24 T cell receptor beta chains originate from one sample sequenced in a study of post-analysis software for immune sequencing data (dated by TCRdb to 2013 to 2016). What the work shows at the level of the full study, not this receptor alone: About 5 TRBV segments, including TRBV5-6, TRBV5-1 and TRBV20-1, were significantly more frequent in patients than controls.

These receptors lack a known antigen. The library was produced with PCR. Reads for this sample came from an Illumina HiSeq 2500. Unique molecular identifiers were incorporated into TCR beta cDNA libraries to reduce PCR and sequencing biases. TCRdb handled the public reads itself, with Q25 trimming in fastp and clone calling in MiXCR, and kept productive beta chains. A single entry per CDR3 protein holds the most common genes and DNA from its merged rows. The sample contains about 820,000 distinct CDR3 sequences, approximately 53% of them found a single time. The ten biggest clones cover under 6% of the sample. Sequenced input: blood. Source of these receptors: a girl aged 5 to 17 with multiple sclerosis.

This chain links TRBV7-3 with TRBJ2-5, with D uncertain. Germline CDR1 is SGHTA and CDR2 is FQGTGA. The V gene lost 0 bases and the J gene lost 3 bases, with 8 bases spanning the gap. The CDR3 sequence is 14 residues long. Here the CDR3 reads CASSLTGHKETQYF. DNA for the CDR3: TGTGCCAGCAGCTTAACAGGGCACAAAGAGACCCAGTACTTC. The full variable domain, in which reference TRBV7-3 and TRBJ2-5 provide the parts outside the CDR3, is GAGVSQTPSNKVTEKGKYVELRCDPISGHTALYWYRQSLGQGPEFLIYFQGTGAADDSGLPNDRFFAVRPEGSVSTLKIQRTERGDSAVYLCASSLTGHKETQYFGPGTRLLVL.

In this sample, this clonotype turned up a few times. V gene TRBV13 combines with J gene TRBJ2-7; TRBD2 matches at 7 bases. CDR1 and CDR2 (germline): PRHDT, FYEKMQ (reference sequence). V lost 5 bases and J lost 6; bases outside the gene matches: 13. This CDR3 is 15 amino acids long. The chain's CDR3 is CASSHGRGLSREQYF. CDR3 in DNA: TGTGCCAGCAGCCATGGGAGGGGATTGTCGCGCGAGCAGTACTTC. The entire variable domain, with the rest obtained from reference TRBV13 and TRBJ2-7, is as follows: AAGVIQSPRHLIKEKRETATLKCYPIPRHDTVYWYQQGPGQDPQFLISFYEKMQSDKGSIPDRFSAQQFSDYHSELNMSSLELGDSALYFCASSHGRGLSREQYFGPGTRLTVT.

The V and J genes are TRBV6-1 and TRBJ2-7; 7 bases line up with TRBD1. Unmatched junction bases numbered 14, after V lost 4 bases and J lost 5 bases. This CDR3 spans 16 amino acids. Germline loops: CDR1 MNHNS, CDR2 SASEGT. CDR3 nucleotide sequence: TGTGCCAGCAGTGGGGGCGCACAGGGGAACCGCGACGAGCAGTACTTC. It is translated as CASSGGAQGNRDEQYF.

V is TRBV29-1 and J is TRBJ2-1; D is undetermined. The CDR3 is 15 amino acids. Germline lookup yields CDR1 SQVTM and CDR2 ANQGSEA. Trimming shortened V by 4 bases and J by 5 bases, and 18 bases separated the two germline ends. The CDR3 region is CSVVFAASRDNEQFF. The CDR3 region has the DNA TGCAGCGTTGTCTTCGCGGCGTCTCGGGACAATGAGCAGTTCTTC.

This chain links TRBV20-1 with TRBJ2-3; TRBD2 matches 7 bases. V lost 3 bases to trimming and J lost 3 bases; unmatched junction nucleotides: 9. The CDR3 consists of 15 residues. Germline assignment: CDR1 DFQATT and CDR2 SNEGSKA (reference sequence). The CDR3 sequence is CSASPPGGQTDTQYF. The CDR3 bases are TGCAGTGCTAGCCCCCCGGGGGGTCAGACAGATACGCAGTATTTT.

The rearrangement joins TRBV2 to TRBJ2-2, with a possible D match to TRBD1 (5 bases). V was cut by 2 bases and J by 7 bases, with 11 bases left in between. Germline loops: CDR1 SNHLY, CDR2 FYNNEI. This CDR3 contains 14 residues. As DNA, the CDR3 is TGTGCCAGCAGTGAAATTTGGGGCTTCGGGGAGCTGTTTTTT. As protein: CASSEIWGFGELFF. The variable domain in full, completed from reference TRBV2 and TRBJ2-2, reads EPEVTQTPSHQVTQMGQEVILRCVPISNHLYFYWYRQILGQKVEFLVSFYNNEISEKSEIFDDQFSVERPDGSNFTLKIRSTKLEDSAMYFCASSEIWGFGELFFGEGSRLTVL.

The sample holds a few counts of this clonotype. CDR3 DNA sequence: TGCAGTGCTAGTCAAGCTAGCGGGGGTTACAATGAGCAGTTCTTC. It encodes CSASQASGGYNEQFF. The V call is TRBV20-1, the J call TRBJ2-1; 10 positions agree with TRBD2. Germline V gives CDR1 DFQATT, CDR2 SNEGSKA (reference sequence). The CDR3 is 15 amino acids. The V gene end was trimmed by 3 bases and the J gene end by 4 bases; junction bases not matched to a gene: 6.

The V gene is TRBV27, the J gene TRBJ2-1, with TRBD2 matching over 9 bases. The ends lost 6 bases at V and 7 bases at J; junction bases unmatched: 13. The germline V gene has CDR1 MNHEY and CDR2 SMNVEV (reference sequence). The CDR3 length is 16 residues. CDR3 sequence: CASRPRNSGRSNEQFF. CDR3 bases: TGTGCCAGCAGACCCCGGAATAGCGGGAGATCAAATGAGCAGTTCTTC.

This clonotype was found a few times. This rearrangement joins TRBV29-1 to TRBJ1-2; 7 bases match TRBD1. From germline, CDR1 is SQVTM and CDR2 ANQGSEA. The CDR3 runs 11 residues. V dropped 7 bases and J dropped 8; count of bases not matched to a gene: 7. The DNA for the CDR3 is TGCAGCGGCACCAGGGGGAAAGGCTACACCTTC. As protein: CSGTRGKGYTF.

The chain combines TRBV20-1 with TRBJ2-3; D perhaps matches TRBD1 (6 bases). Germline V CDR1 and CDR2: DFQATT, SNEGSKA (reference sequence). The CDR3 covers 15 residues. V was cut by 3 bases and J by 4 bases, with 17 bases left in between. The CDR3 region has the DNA TGCAGTGCTAGTCTCCCAACAGGGAACGCAGATACGCAGTATTTT. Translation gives CSASLPTGNADTQYF.

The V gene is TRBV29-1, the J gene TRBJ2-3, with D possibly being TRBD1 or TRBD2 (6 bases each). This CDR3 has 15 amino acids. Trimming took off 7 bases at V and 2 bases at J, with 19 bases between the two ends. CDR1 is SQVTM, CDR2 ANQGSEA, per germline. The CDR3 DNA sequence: TGCAGCGCCGCTAAGAAAGGGGGGAACACAGATACGCAGTATTTT. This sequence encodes CSAAKKGGNTDTQYF.

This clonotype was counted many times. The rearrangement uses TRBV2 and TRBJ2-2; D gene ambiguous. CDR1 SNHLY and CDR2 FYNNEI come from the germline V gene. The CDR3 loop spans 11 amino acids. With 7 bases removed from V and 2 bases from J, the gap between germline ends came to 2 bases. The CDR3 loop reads CASTNTGELFF. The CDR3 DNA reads TGTGCCAGCACCAACACCGGGGAGCTGTTTTTT.

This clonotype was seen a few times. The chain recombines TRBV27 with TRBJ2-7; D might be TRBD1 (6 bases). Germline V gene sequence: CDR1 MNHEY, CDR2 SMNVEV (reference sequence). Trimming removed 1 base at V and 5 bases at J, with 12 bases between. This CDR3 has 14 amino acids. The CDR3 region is CASSLLGRGHEQYF. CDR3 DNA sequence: TGTGCCAGCAGTTTATTAGGCAGGGGTCACGAGCAGTACTTC.

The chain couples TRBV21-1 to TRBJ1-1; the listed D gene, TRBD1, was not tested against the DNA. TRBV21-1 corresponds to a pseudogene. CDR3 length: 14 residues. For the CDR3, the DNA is TGTGCCACGGGATCGGGACACCCGAGAACTGAAGCTTTCTTT. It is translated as CATGSGHPRTEAFF.

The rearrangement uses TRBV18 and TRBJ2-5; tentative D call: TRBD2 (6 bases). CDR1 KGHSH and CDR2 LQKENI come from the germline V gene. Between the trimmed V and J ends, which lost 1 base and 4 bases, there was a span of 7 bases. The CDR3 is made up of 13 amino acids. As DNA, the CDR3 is TGTGCCAGCTCACCACAGCGGGTAGAGACCCAGTACTTC. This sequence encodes CASSPQRVETQYF. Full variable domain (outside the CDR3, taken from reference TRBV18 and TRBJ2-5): NAGVMQNPRHLVRRRGQEARLRCSPMKGHSHVYWYRQLPEEGLKFMVYLQKENIIDESGMPKERFSAEFPKEGPSILRIQQVVRGDSAAYFCASSPQRVETQYFGPGTRLLVL.

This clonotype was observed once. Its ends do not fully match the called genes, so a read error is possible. CDR3 sequence reads: CASSQVGGWSKTRYF. CDR3 coding DNA: TGCGCCAGCAGCCAAGTGGGGGGCTGGAGTAAGACCCGGTACTTC. The chain has TRBV4-1 and TRBJ2-5; the D gene could be TRBD1 or TRBD2 (6 bases each). The CDR3 length is 15 residues. CDR1 and CDR2 (germline): MGHRA, YSYEKL.

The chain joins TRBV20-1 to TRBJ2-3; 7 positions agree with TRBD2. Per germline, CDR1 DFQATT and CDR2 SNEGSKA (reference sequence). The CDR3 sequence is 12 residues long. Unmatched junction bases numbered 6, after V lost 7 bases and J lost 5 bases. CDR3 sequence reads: CSVPGLKDTQYF. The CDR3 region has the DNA TGCAGTGTCCCGGGACTAAAAGATACGCAGTATTTT.

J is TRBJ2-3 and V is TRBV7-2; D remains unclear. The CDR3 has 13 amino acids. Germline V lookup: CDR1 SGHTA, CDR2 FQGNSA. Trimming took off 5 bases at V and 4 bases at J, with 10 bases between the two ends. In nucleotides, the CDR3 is TGTGCCAGCAGCCTACCTCAGGCAGATACGCAGTATTTT. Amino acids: CASSLPQADTQYF.

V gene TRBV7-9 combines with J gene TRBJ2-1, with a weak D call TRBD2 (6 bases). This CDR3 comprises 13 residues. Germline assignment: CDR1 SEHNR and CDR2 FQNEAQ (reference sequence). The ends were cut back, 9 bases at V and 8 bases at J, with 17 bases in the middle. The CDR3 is CASSGAREHEQFF. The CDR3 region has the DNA TGTGCCAGTAGCGGAGCCAGGGAACATGAGCAGTTCTTC.

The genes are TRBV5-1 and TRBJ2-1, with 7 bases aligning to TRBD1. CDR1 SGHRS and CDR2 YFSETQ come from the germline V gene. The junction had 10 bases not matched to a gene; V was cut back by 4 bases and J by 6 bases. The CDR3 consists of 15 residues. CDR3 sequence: CASSTGQSLINEQFF. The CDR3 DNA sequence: TGCGCCAGCAGCACGGGACAGTCCCTAATCAATGAGCAGTTCTTC.

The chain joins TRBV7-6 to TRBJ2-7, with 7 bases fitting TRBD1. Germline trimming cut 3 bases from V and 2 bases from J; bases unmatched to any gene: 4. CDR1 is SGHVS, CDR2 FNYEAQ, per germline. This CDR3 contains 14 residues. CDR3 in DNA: TGTGCCAGCAGCTTTGGACAGGCGACCTACGAGCAGTACTTC. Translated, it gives CASSFGQATYEQYF.

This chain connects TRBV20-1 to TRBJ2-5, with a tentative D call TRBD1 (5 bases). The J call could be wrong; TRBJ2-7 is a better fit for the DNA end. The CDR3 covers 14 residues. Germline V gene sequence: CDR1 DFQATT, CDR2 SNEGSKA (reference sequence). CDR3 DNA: TGCAGTGCTGACTCGACAGCTGAAACCTACGAGCAGTACTTC. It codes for CSADSTAETYEQYF.

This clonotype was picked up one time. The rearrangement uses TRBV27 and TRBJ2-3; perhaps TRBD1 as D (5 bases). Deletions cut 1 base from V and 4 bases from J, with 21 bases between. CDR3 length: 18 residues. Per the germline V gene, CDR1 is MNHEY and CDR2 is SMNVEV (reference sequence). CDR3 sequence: CASSLYSWGSTWADTQYF. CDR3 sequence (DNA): TGTGCCAGCAGTTTATATTCATGGGGCTCTACCTGGGCAGATACGCAGTATTTT.

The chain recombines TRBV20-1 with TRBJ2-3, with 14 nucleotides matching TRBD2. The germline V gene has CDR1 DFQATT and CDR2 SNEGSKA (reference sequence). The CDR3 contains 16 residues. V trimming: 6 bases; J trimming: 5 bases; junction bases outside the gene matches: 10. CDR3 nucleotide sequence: TGCAGTGCACCTCCGGGACTAGCGGGAGCTGGAGATACGCAGTATTTT. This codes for CSAPPGLAGAGDTQYF.